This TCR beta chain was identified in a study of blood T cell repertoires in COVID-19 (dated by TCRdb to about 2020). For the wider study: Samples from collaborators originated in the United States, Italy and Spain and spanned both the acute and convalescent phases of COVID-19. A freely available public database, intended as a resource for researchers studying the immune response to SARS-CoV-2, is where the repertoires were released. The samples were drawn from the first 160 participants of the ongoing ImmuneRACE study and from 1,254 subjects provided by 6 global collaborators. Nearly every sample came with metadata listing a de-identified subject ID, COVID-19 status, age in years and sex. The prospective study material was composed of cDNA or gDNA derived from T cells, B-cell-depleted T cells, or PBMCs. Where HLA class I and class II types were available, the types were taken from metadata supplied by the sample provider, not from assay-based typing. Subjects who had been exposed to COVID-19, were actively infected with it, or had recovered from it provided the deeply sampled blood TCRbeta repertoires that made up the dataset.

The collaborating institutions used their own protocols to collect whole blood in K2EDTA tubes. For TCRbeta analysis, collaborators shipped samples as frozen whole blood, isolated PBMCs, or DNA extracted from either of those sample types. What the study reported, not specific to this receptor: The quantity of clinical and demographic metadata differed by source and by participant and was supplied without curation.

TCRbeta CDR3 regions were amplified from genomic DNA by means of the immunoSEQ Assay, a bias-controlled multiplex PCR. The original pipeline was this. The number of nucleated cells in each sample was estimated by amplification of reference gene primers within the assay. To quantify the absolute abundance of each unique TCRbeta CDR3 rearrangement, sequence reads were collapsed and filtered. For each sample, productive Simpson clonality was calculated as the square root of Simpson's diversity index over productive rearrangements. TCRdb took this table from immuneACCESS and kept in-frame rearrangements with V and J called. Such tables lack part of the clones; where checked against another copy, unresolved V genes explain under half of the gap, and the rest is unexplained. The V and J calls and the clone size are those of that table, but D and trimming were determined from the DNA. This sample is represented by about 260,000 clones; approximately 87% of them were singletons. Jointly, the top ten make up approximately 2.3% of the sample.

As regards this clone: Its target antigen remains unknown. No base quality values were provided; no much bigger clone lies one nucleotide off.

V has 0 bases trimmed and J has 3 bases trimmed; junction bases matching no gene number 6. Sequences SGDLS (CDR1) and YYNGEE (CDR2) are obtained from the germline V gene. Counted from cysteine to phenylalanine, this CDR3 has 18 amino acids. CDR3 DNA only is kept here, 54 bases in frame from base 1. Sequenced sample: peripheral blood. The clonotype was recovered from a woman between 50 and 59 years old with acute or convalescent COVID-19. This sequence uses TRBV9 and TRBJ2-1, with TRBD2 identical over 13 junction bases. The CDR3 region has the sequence CASSVGLGTSGIYNEQFF. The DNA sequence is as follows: TGTGCCAGCAGCGTAGGTTTAGGGACTAGCGGGATCTACAATGAGCAGTTCTTC. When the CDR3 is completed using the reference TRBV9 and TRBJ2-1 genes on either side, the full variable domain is DSGVTQTPKHLITATGQRVTLRCSPRSGDLSVYWYQQSLDQGLQFLIQYYNGEERAKGNILERFSAQQFPDLHSELNLSSLELGDSALYFCASSVGLGTSGIYNEQFFGPGTRLTVL.